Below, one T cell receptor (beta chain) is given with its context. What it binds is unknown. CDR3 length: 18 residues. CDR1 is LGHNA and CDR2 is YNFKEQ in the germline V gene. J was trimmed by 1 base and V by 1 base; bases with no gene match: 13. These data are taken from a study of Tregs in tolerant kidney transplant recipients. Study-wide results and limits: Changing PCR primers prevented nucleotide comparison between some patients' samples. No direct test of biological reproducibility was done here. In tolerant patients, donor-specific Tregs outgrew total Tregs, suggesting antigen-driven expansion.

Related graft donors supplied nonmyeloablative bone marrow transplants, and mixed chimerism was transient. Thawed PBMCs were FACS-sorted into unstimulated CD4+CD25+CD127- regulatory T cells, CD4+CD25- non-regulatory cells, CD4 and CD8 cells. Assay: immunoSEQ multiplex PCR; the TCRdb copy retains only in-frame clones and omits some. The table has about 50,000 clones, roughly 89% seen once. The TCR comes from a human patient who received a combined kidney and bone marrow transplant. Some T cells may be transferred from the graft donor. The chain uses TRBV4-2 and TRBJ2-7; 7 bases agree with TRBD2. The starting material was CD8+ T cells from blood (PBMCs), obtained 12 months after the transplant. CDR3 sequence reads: CASSQGSQVGLTSYEQYF. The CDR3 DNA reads TGTGCCAGCAGCCAAGGAAGTCAGGTGGGACTAACTTCCTACGAGCAGTACTTC.